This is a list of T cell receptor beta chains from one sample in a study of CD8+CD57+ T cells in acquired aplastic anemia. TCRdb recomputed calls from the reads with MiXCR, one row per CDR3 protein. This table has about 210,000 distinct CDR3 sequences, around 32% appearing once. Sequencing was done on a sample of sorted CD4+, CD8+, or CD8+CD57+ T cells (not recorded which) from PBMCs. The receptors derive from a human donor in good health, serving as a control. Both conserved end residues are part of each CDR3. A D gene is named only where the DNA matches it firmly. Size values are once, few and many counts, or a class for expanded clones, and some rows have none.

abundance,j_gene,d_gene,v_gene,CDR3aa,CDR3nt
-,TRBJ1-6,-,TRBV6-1,CASSEGNSPLHF,TGTGCCAGCAGTGAAGGCAATTCACCCCTCCACTTT
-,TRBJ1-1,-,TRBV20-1,CSAVRPGPLGTEASF,TGCAGTGCTGTTAGACCGGGGCCCCTGGGCACTGAAGCTTCCTTT
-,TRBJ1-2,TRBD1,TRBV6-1,CASSRDRVNGYTF,TGTGCCAGCAGTCGGGACAGGGTCAATGGCTACACCTTC
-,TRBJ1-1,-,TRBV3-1,CASSQDGQATEAFF,TGTGCCAGCAGCCAAGATGGGCAGGCCACTGAAGCTTTCTTT
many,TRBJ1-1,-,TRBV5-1,CASTWTGNTEAFF,TGCGCCAGCACATGGACGGGGAACACTGAAGCTTTCTTT
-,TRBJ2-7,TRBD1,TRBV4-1,CPSSQPGQGYEQYF,TGCCCCAGCAGCCAACCGGGACAGGGGTACGAGCAGTACTTC
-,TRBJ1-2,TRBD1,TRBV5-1,CASSWGGTANYGYTF,TGCGCCAGCAGCTGGGGGGGGACAGCGAACTATGGCTACACCTTC
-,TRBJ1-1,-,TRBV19,CASTVRGQEEAFF,TGTGCCAGCACTGTACGGGGCCAGGAGGAAGCTTTCTTT
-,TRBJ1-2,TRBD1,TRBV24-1,CATSDLMDRGRDGYTF,TGTGCCACCAGTGATTTGATGGACAGGGGGCGCGATGGCTACACCTTC
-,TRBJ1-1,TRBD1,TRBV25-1,CASSGVGTGMNTEAFF,TGTGCCAGCAGTGGGGTAGGGACAGGAATGAACACTGAAGCTTTCTTT
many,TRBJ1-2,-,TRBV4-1,CASSQDRGSSFYTF,TGCGCCAGCAGCCAAGACAGGGGAAGTTCGTTCTACACCTTC
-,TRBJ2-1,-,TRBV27,CASRHTQYNEQFF,TGTGCCAGCAGACACACACAGTACAATGAGCAGTTCTTC
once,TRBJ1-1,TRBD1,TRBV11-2,CASSLGGNRGRTEAFF,TGTGCCAGCAGCTTAGGGGGCAACAGGGGGCGCACTGAAGCTTTCTTT
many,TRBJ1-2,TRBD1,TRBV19,CASSIGTGTYGYTF,TGTGCCAGTAGTATCGGGACAGGGACCTATGGCTACACCTTC
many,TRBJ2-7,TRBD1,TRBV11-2,CASRRLGQTSYEQYF,TGTGCCAGCAGGAGATTGGGACAGACCAGCTACGAGCAGTACTTC
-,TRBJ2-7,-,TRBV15,CATSTSGTTRNEQYF,TGTGCCACCAGCACCTCCGGGACCACTCGGAACGAGCAGTACTTC
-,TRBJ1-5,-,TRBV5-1,CASSLGVIGTLHTYSSQPQHF,TGCGCCAGCAGCTTGGGGGTCATCGGGACACTCCACACCTATAGCAGTCAGCCCCAGCATTTT
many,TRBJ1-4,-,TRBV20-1,CSAHHPGGTEKLFF,TGCAGTGCTCACCATCCGGGCGGGACCGAAAAACTGTTTTTT
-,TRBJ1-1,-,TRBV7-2,CASSLVVGEAFF,TGTGCCAGCAGCTTAGTCGTGGGTGAAGCTTTCTTT
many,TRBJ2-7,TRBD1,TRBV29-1,CSVGGGQGGDEQYF,TGCAGCGTTGGAGGGGGACAGGGGGGAGACGAGCAGTACTTC
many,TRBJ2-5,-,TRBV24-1,CATSEAGQGGETQYF,TGTGCCACCAGTGAGGCTGGACAGGGAGGGGAGACCCAGTACTTC
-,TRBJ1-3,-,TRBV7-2,CASRPGTTIYF,TGTGCCAGCCGCCCTGGGACGACCATATATTTT
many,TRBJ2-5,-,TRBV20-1,CSARGLTETQYF,TGCAGTGCGCGGGGACTCACGGAGACCCAGTACTTC
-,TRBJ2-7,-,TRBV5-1,CASSLIGSPSYEQYF,TGCGCCAGCAGCTTGATCGGCAGCCCTTCCTACGAGCAGTACTTC
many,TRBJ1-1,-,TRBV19,CASSIQGMNTEAFF,TGTGCCAGTAGTATCCAGGGGATGAACACTGAAGCTTTCTTT
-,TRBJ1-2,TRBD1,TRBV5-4,CASSLVAMRWGTAYGYTF,TGTGCCAGCAGCTTGGTCGCCATGCGGTGGGGGACAGCATATGGCTACACCTTC
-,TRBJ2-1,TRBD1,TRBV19,CASRRTGGYYSEQFF,TGTGCCAGTAGACGGACAGGGGGATATTACAGTGAGCAGTTCTTC
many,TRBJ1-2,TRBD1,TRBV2,CASKRQGGTYGYTF,TGTGCCAGCAAACGACAGGGGGGGACCTATGGCTACACCTTC
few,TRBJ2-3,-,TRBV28,CASGRADTDTQYF,TGTGCCAGCGGGCGGGCAGACACAGATACGCAGTATTTT
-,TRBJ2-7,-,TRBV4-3,CASSQALSREEQYF,TGCGCCAGCAGCCAAGCTTTATCCAGGGAAGAGCAGTACTTC
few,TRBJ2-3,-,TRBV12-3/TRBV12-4,CASSLWSENTDTQYF,TGTGCCAGCAGTTTATGGTCAGAAAACACAGATACGCAGTATTTT
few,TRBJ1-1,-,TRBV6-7,CAISPGHRENTEAFF,TGTGCCATCTCACCGGGGCACAGAGAAAACACTGAAGCTTTCTTT
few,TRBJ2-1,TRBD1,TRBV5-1,CATRVGGQGAYNEQFF,TGCGCCACCCGTGTCGGGGGACAGGGGGCCTACAATGAGCAGTTCTTC
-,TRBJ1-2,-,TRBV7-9,CASSVEDRPNYGYTF,TGTGCCAGCAGCGTAGAAGACAGGCCTAACTATGGCTACACCTTC
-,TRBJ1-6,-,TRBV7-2,CASSVAEYSPLHF,TGTGCCAGCAGTGTAGCGGAGTATTCACCCCTCCACTTT